The present entry profiles one T cell receptor (beta chain) with its context. The table came from immunoSEQ multiplex PCR; TCRdb's copy has only in-frame clones and leaves some out. The top ten clones hold 1.5% to 2% of a sample with over 110,000 clones, roughly 88% of them seen once. The V segment lost 11 bases and the J segment 1 base; nucleotides outside the gene matches: 15. Germline V gene data show CDR1 as ENHRY and CDR2 as SYGVKD. The CDR3 contains 16 residues. The source of the sample is a study of T cell responses to AZD1222 COVID-19 vaccine. The chain is built from TRBV10-3 and TRBJ1-1; 8 bases match TRBD1. Sample: peripheral blood, taken 28 days after the second AZD1222 dose. The receptor was isolated from an adult who received the AZD1222 COVID-19 vaccine. The CDR3 bases are TGTGCCTCAAGTGAAGGCAGGGGGCCTCAGAACACTGAAGCTTTCTTT. It yields the protein CASSEGRGPQNTEAFF.